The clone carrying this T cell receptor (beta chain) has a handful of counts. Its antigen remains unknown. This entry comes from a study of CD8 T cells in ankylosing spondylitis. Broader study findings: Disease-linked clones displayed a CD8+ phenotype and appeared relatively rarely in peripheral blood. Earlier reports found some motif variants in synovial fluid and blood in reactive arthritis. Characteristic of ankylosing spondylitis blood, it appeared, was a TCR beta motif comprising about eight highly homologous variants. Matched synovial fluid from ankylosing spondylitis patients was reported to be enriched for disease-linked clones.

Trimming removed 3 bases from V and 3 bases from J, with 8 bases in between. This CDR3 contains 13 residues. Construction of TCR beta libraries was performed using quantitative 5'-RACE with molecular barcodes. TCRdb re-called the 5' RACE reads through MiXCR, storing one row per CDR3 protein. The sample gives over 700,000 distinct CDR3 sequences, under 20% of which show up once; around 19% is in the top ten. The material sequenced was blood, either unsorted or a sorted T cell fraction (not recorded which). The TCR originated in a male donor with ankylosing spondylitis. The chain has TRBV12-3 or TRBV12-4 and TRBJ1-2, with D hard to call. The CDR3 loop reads CASSLGEDYGYTF. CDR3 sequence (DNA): TGTGCCAGCAGTTTGGGCGAGGACTATGGCTACACCTTC.